This T cell receptor (beta chain) derives from a study of ipilimumab plus nivolumab after autologous stem cell transplantation. Across the study: A median of roughly eight nivolumab and 5 ipilimumab doses were given. Whole-study findings and limits: The authors say TCR, Treg and microbiome findings warrant further study.

The CDR3 contains 13 residues. The germline V gene encodes CDR1 SNHLY and CDR2 FYNNEI. The V end was cut by 2 bases, the J end by 8 bases, with 7 bases between. By frequency in the sample, this clone is hyperexpanded. The antigen is not known. Patients got ipilimumab 1 mg/kg beginning 14 to 28 days post-transplant. Through week 26, nivolumab 3 mg/kg IV was given weeks 1, 4, 7, 10, then biweekly. The table came from immunoSEQ multiplex PCR; TCRdb's copy has only in-frame clones and leaves some out. The table lists about 3,300 clones, around three quarters of them singletons. The source is a male donor with primary mediastinal lymphoma. The sample in question was PBMCs, obtained in a trial of ipilimumab plus nivolumab as post-transplant consolidation. The chain carries TRBV2 and TRBJ1-6; D is unresolved. The CDR3 loop reads CASSESEDSPLHF. The CDR3 region has the DNA TGTGCCAGCAGTGAATCCGAGGATTCACCCCTCCACTTT.